Listed below are T cell receptor beta chains from one sample, sequenced in a study of blood T cell repertoires in COVID-19. Clones were read by immunoSEQ multiplex PCR, and TCRdb kept only the in-frame ones, dropping some. The sample lists approximately 60,000 clones, approximately 90% occurring once. Sequencing was done on a sample of peripheral blood. These receptor sequences come from a middle-aged man with active COVID-19. Each CDR3 is given with its conserved first and last residue. The order of the fields is D gene, J gene, clone size, V gene, CDR3 protein, CDR3 DNA. A D gene is named only where the DNA matches it firmly. Size tells how often a clone was seen (once, few, many) or the class of an expanded clone, and some rows leave it out.

D: .
J: TRBJ2-5
size: .
V: TRBV3-1/TRBV3-2
CDR3: CASSQASWGEETQYF
DNA: TGTGCCAGCAGCCAAGCTAGCTGGGGAGAAGAGACCCAGTACTTC

D: TRBD1
J: TRBJ2-4
size: few
V: TRBV19
CDR3: CASRHTGGIAKNIQYF
DNA: TGTGCCAGTAGACATACAGGGGGAATAGCCAAAAACATTCAGTACTTC

D: TRBD1
J: TRBJ2-1
size: .
V: TRBV7-2
CDR3: CASSVGQWDEQFF
DNA: TGTGCCAGCAGCGTGGGACAGTGGGATGAGCAGTTCTTC

D: TRBD2
J: TRBJ2-3
size: .
V: TRBV11-3
CDR3: CASSLGAGEGTDTQYF
DNA: TGTGCCAGCAGCCTAGGGGCGGGAGAGGGAACAGATACGCAGTATTTT

D: TRBD1
J: TRBJ2-1
size: once
V: TRBV4-1
CDR3: CASSQGGDSEQFF
DNA: TGCGCCAGCAGCCAAGGTGGGGACAGTGAGCAGTTCTTC

D: .
J: TRBJ2-5
size: .
V: TRBV5-6
CDR3: CASSLWGEGTQYF
DNA: TGTGCCAGCAGCTTGTGGGGTGAGGGGACCCAGTACTTC

D: .
J: TRBJ2-5
size: .
V: TRBV28
CDR3: CASSSLIGGETQYF
DNA: TGTGCCAGCAGTTCGCTGATTGGGGGCGAGACCCAGTACTTC

D: .
J: TRBJ2-7
size: .
V: TRBV28
CDR3: CASSPRGPIYEQYF
DNA: TGTGCCAGCAGTCCCAGGGGCCCGATCTACGAGCAGTACTTC

D: TRBD2
J: TRBJ2-1
size: .
V: TRBV7-3
CDR3: CASSLKPSGGVNEQFF
DNA: TGTGCCAGCAGCTTAAAGCCTAGCGGGGGGGTGAATGAGCAGTTCTTC

D: TRBD1
J: TRBJ2-7
size: .
V: TRBV30
CDR3: CAWGGRGPYEQYF
DNA: TGTGCCTGGGGAGGAAGGGGGCCCTACGAGCAGTACTTC

D: TRBD2
J: TRBJ2-1
size: .
V: TRBV7-6
CDR3: CASSLGASGGGEQFF
DNA: TGTGCCAGCAGCTTAGGGGCTAGCGGGGGAGGTGAGCAGTTCTTC

D: .
J: TRBJ2-7
size: .
V: TRBV19
CDR3: CASSMLAGHYEQYF
DNA: TGTGCCAGTAGTATGCTGGCAGGGCACTACGAGCAGTACTTC

D: .
J: TRBJ1-1
size: .
V: TRBV28
CDR3: CASTSQGEDTEAFF
DNA: TGTGCCAGCACCTCACAGGGTGAGGACACTGAAGCTTTCTTT

D: .
J: TRBJ2-7
size: .
V: TRBV6-5
CDR3: CASSYRGRSYEQYF
DNA: TGTGCCAGCAGTTACAGAGGCAGATCCTACGAGCAGTACTTC

D: .
J: TRBJ1-5
size: .
V: TRBV30
CDR3: CAWSVNRWQPQHF
DNA: TGTGCCTGGAGTGTAAACCGGTGGCAGCCCCAGCATTTT

D: TRBD1
J: TRBJ2-5
size: .
V: TRBV5-1
CDR3: CASSLDRGSETQYF
DNA: TGCGCCAGCAGCTTGGACAGGGGTTCAGAGACCCAGTACTTC

D: TRBD1
J: TRBJ2-5
size: once
V: TRBV19
CDR3: CASSSRDRGNTQYF
DNA: TGTGCCAGTAGTTCCCGGGACAGGGGTAATACCCAGTACTTC

D: .
J: TRBJ2-7
size: .
V: TRBV5-1
CDR3: CASSLEDYQYEQYF
DNA: TGCGCCAGCAGCTTGGAGGACTACCAATACGAGCAGTACTTC

D: TRBD2
J: TRBJ2-7
size: once
V: TRBV2
CDR3: CASRARLAAYEQYF
DNA: TGTGCCAGCAGAGCCCGACTAGCGGCCTACGAGCAGTACTTC

D: .
J: TRBJ2-7
size: .
V: TRBV28
CDR3: CATVTHSRREKASEQYF
DNA: TGTGCCACCGTGACTCACTCGCGCAGGGAAAAGGCGAGCGAGCAGTACTTC

D: TRBD1
J: TRBJ2-2
size: .
V: TRBV9
CDR3: CASSVRTGGIGELFF
DNA: TGTGCCAGCAGCGTCCGGACAGGGGGCATCGGGGAGCTGTTTTTT

D: .
J: TRBJ2-2
size: few
V: TRBV7-9
CDR3: CASSPSLIAGTGELFF
DNA: TGTGCCAGCAGCCCGTCCTTAATAGCTGGAACCGGGGAGCTGTTTTTT

D: TRBD2
J: TRBJ2-3
size: .
V: TRBV3-1/TRBV3-2
CDR3: CASSRLLANGRVLLSTDTQYF
DNA: TGTGCCAGCAGCCGACTTCTAGCTAACGGGAGGGTTTTGCTTAGCACAGATACGCAGTATTTT

D: .
J: TRBJ1-2
size: .
V: TRBV4-3
CDR3: CASSQDAGYGYTF
DNA: TGCGCCAGCAGCCAAGATGCAGGCTATGGCTACACCTTC

D: TRBD2
J: TRBJ2-7
size: .
V: TRBV4-2
CDR3: CASSRLAESYEQYF
DNA: TGTGCCAGCAGTCGACTAGCGGAATCCTACGAGCAGTACTTC

D: .
J: TRBJ2-2
size: few
V: TRBV7-2
CDR3: CASSPRQLNTGELFF
DNA: TGTGCCAGCAGCCCCAGACAGCTGAACACCGGGGAGCTGTTTTTT

D: TRBD2
J: TRBJ2-2
size: .
V: TRBV27
CDR3: CASKVSGSTNTGELFF
DNA: TGTGCCAGCAAAGTTAGCGGGAGCACGAACACCGGGGAGCTGTTTTTT

D: .
J: TRBJ2-1
size: .
V: TRBV11-3
CDR3: CASSRSQSSYNEQFF
DNA: TGTGCCAGCAGCCGGAGCCAGAGCTCCTACAATGAGCAGTTCTTC

D: .
J: TRBJ1-4
size: .
V: TRBV5-4
CDR3: CASSLQGHGKLFF
DNA: TGTGCCAGCAGCTTGCAGGGGCACGGAAAACTGTTTTTT

D: .
J: TRBJ2-4
size: once
V: TRBV2
CDR3: CASSEVLRRFQYF
DNA: TGTGCCAGCAGTGAAGTCCTTAGGAGGTTTCAGTACTTC

D: TRBD1
J: TRBJ2-2
size: .
V: TRBV29-1
CDR3: CSVGGTANTGELFF
DNA: TGCAGCGTTGGTGGGACAGCGAACACCGGGGAGCTGTTTTTT

D: .
J: TRBJ1-2
size: .
V: TRBV30
CDR3: CAWSDPAGTQYGYTF
DNA: TGTGCCTGGAGTGATCCTGCCGGGACACAGTATGGCTACACCTTC

D: TRBD1
J: TRBJ2-6
size: .
V: TRBV3-1/TRBV3-2
CDR3: CASSLPSYRGRFTGANVLTF
DNA: TGTGCCAGCAGCCTCCCCTCCTACAGGGGGCGTTTCACTGGGGCCAACGTCCTGACTTTC

D: TRBD1
J: TRBJ2-6
size: .
V: TRBV5-1
CDR3: CASSGQGGGGIVLTF
DNA: TGCGCCAGTTCTGGACAGGGAGGCGGAGGCATCGTCCTGACTTTC

D: TRBD1
J: TRBJ1-5
size: once
V: TRBV10-3
CDR3: CASHGTDNQPQHF
DNA: TGTGCCAGCCACGGGACAGATAATCAGCCCCAGCATTTT

D: .
J: TRBJ1-4
size: .
V: TRBV5-1
CDR3: CASSFTTGTNEKLFF
DNA: TGCGCCAGCAGCTTTACGACGGGAACTAATGAAAAACTGTTTTTT

D: .
J: TRBJ1-2
size: .
V: TRBV6-6
CDR3: CASNGQGYGYTF
DNA: TGTGCCAGCAACGGGCAGGGCTATGGCTACACCTTC

D: .
J: TRBJ1-4
size: .
V: TRBV9
CDR3: CASSVGGNSANEKLFF
DNA: TGTGCCAGCAGCGTAGGCGGGAATTCAGCTAATGAAAAACTGTTTTTT

D: TRBD2
J: TRBJ2-1
size: .
V: TRBV28
CDR3: CASSISGRSNEQFF
DNA: TGTGCCAGCAGTATTAGCGGGAGAAGCAATGAGCAGTTCTTC

D: TRBD1
J: TRBJ2-3
size: .
V: TRBV11-1
CDR3: CASGTGRAFNTQYF
DNA: TGTGCCAGCGGGACAGGTCGGGCATTCAATACGCAGTATTTT

D: .
J: TRBJ2-7
size: .
V: TRBV7-9
CDR3: CASSHNGLDEQYF
DNA: TGTGCCAGCAGCCACAATGGTTTGGACGAGCAGTACTTC

D: TRBD2
J: TRBJ2-5
size: few
V: TRBV3-1/TRBV3-2
CDR3: CASRQGQREGQETQYF
DNA: TGTGCCAGCAGACAAGGGCAGCGGGAGGGCCAAGAGACCCAGTACTTC

D: .
J: TRBJ2-3
size: .
V: TRBV7-3
CDR3: CASSPGQTPDTQYF
DNA: TGTGCCAGCAGCCCAGGACAGACCCCAGATACGCAGTATTTT

D: .
J: TRBJ1-2
size: .
V: TRBV7-2
CDR3: CASSPSFQYGYTF
DNA: TGTGCCAGCAGCCCGAGCTTTCAATATGGCTACACCTTC

D: .
J: TRBJ1-3
size: .
V: TRBV9
CDR3: CASSADRPSGNTIYF
DNA: TGTGCCAGCAGCGCCGACAGGCCCTCTGGAAACACCATATATTTT

D: TRBD2
J: TRBJ2-3
size: .
V: TRBV6-1
CDR3: CASSKAMIGLGADTQYF
DNA: TGTGCCAGCAGTAAAGCAATGATAGGACTAGGGGCAGATACGCAGTATTTT

D: .
J: TRBJ1-4
size: .
V: TRBV10-3
CDR3: CAISDFATTNEKLFF
DNA: TGTGCCATCAGTGATTTTGCTACAACTAATGAAAAACTGTTTTTT

D: TRBD1
J: TRBJ2-6
size: .
V: TRBV10-2
CDR3: CASSESDRGSLRANVLTF
DNA: TGCGCCAGCAGTGAGTCTGACAGGGGAAGTCTTAGGGCCAACGTCCTGACTTTC

D: .
J: TRBJ2-7
size: .
V: TRBV20-1
CDR3: CSASGGAQNYEQYF
DNA: TGCAGTGCTAGTGGCGGCGCCCAAAACTACGAGCAGTACTTC

D: TRBD1
J: TRBJ1-3
size: .
V: TRBV28
CDR3: CASSPLSGQLSGNTIYF
DNA: TGTGCCAGCAGCCCTCTATCGGGACAGCTCTCTGGAAACACCATATATTTT

D: .
J: TRBJ1-1
size: .
V: TRBV7-3
CDR3: CASSLGQNTEAFF
DNA: TGTGCCAGCAGCTTAGGGCAGAACACTGAAGCTTTCTTT

D: .
J: TRBJ2-5
size: .
V: TRBV20-1
CDR3: CSGTVQETQYF
DNA: TGCAGTGGGACTGTTCAAGAGACCCAGTACTTC

D: TRBD2
J: TRBJ2-1
size: once
V: TRBV27
CDR3: CASSRTSGAYNEQFF
DNA: TGTGCCAGCAGTCGGACTAGCGGGGCGTACAATGAGCAGTTCTTC

D: .
J: TRBJ2-1
size: .
V: TRBV11-2
CDR3: CASSLLRLGPRNEQFF
DNA: TGTGCCAGCAGCTTACTCCGACTAGGGCCCAGGAATGAGCAGTTCTTC

D: TRBD1
J: TRBJ1-2
size: once
V: TRBV6-1
CDR3: CASSEWGDSNYGYTF
DNA: TGTGCCAGCAGTGAATGGGGGGACAGCAACTATGGCTACACCTTC

D: .
J: TRBJ2-2
size: .
V: TRBV5-6
CDR3: CASSLGGWTGELFF
DNA: TGTGCCAGCAGCTTGGGAGGATGGACCGGGGAGCTGTTTTTT

D: TRBD2
J: TRBJ2-3
size: .
V: TRBV6-4
CDR3: CASAGLAGGGTDTQYF
DNA: TGTGCCAGCGCCGGGTTAGCGGGAGGAGGCACAGATACGCAGTATTTT

D: .
J: TRBJ2-3
size: .
V: TRBV18
CDR3: CASSPTSFSGTDTQYF
DNA: TGTGCCAGCTCCCCCACTAGTTTTTCTGGCACAGATACGCAGTATTTT

D: .
J: TRBJ2-1
size: .
V: TRBV24-1
CDR3: CATQGPLGEQFF
DNA: TGTGCCACCCAGGGGCCCCTGGGTGAGCAGTTCTTC